This T cell receptor (beta chain) was found in a study of cytomegalovirus exposure and HLA in healthy donors. Turning to the study itself: In an earlier analysis, 90 million to 130 million unique TCR beta sequences were found from 200 million or so T cells.

Use of 60 Vbeta and 13 Jbeta primers characterized the PCR. TCRdb's copy holds only in-frame clones and misses some; the assay was immunoSEQ multiplex PCR. The sample yields some 87,000 clones, more than 60% seen once. V lost 0 bases, J lost 5 bases, and 4 bases lay in between. This CDR3 comprises 12 residues. Germline CDR1 is LNHNV and CDR2 is YYDKDF (reference sequence). This TCR derives from a man younger than 35 in good health and CMV-seropositive. The rearrangement joins TRBV15 to TRBJ2-5, with no clear D. Specimen: PBMCs. CDR3 amino acids: CATSRDMETQYF. Written as DNA, the CDR3 is TGTGCCACCAGCAGAGATATGGAGACCCAGTACTTC.